This T cell receptor beta chain was identified in a study of T-cell reconstitution after alpha-beta-depleted transplantation in children. The ends lost 2 bases at V and 2 bases at J; junction bases unmatched: 5. The germline CDR1 and CDR2 sequences are MDHEN and SYDVKM. The CDR3 loop spans 17 amino acids. This clonotype was detected many times. Antigen unknown. Unique molecular identifiers were used to barcode this TCRbeta library. Each CDR3 protein is one row after TCRdb ran MiXCR on the PCR reads. The table records about 590,000 distinct CDR3 sequences, under 15% of them present only once. Study-level results: Newly produced T cells mostly provided counts and TCRbeta diversity after one year, as hyperexpanded clones declined. Certain patients had high TCRbeta diversity at day 60, and it came from recipient T cells and thymic progenitors that survived. As was reported, about two months after transplant, alpha-beta T cells came from several hundred expanded graft clones.

The rearrangement uses TRBV28 and TRBJ2-3; 12 positions agree with TRBD2. The input for sequencing was PBMCs, mostly from graft donor cells, taken 360 days after TCRalphabeta/CD19-depleted stem cell transplant. This TCR came from a male patient between 5 and 17 years old who had a stem cell transplant for acute myeloid leukemia, so the T cells may come from the graft donor. CDR3: CASSLPLAGGITDTQYF. DNA for the CDR3: TGTGCCAGCAGTTTACCCCTAGCGGGAGGGATCACAGATACGCAGTATTTT.